This TCR beta chain is drawn from a study of cytomegalovirus exposure and HLA in healthy donors. Whole-study findings and limits: Reports described diagnosis of cytomegalovirus status by the classifier as highly specific and sensitive. An analysis done earlier found most TCR beta V segments productive about 87% or about 30% of the time. DRB1 had the most TCR associations and HLA-C the fewest, a later analysis found, with rates varying by HLA locus. Researchers left out some V segments, among them TRBV6-2 and TRBV6-3, as indistinguishable.

Germline V gene lookup returns CDR1 SGHTA and CDR2 FQGNSA. This CDR3 spans 16 amino acids. V lost 3 bases to trimming and J lost 2 bases; unmatched junction nucleotides: 4. Of note for this clone: Its antigen is not identified.

With 60 Vbeta and 13 Jbeta primers, the PCR was carried out. This table comes from immunoSEQ multiplex PCR, and its TCRdb copy is limited to in-frame clones, with some not included. The data contain approximately 170,000 clones, 77% of them singletons. V usage is TRBV7-2 and J usage is TRBJ1-6, with TRBD1 identical over 7 bases. The TCR was taken from a female donor in good health and CMV-seronegative. The sequenced sample consisted of PBMCs. The chain's CDR3 is CASSFSGTAYNSPLHF. The CDR3 DNA follows: TGTGCCAGCAGCTTCTCCGGGACAGCCTATAATTCACCCCTCCACTTT.